This T cell receptor beta chain stems from a study of T-cell reconstitution after alpha-beta-depleted transplantation in children. Study observations and caveats: Most T-cell counts and diversity one year after the transplant came from T cells that were newly produced. Reported findings indicate that, about two months after transplant, alpha-beta T cells came from several hundred expanded clones, which were derived from non-depleted graft cells.

Molecular barcoding with unique molecular identifiers was used for the TCRbeta library. TCRdb ran MiXCR on the PCR reads and lists one entry per CDR3 protein. The data show hundreds of thousands of distinct CDR3 sequences, with about 10% seen just once and 2% to 2.5% held by the top ten. On this clonotype: What it recognizes is unknown.

This clonotype originated in a child aged 2-9 years with inherited bone marrow failure, due to receive a stem cell transplant. The sequenced sample was PBMCs, obtained before TCRalphabeta/CD19-depleted stem cell transplant.

The CDR3 sequence: CRPRQDGGTDTQYF. The CDR3 DNA reads TGCAGGCCGCGGCAAGATGGGGGCACAGATACGCAGTATTTT. The chain links TRBV20-1 to TRBJ2-3; unclear D gene. The CDR3 is 14 amino acids. Germline CDR1 is DFQATT and CDR2 is SNEGSKA (reference sequence).